One and the same sample provided the 17 T cell receptor beta chains below, sequenced in a study of Graves' ophthalmopathy and Graves' hyperthyroidism. Researchers took RNA transcripts and amplified TCR beta CDR3 regions from them. The first round was an RT-PCR with HTBI primers, and the second round was a multiplex PCR. MiXCR, applied by TCRdb to the multiplex PCR reads, yields one record per CDR3 protein. The table shows some 1.1 million distinct CDR3 sequences, with about two fifths occurring only once. The sequenced sample was peripheral blood or thyroid tissue (not recorded which). These receptors all come from an adult man with Graves' hyperthyroidism.

A word on this clonotype: With a much larger clone just one base away, this may be a read error. CDR3 nucleotides: TGCAGCGCTTGGCACCTCGGGAACGAGCAGTACTTC. Translated: CSAWHLGNEQYF. This chain uses TRBV29-1 with TRBJ2-7, with D tentatively TRBD2 (5 bases). Germline CDR1 and CDR2: SQVTM and ANQGSEA. The V end lost 7 bases, the J end lost 5 bases, and 15 bases lay between the germline ends. This CDR3 comprises 12 residues.

This CDR3 reads CASSNRDRGGTEAFF. CDR3 nucleotides: TGTGCCAGTAGTAACCGGGACAGGGGAGGCACTGAAGCTTTCTTT. The chain uses TRBV19 and TRBJ1-1, with 10 bases aligning to TRBD1. The germline V gene encodes CDR1 LNHDA and CDR2 SQIVND (reference sequence). This CDR3 is built from 15 residues. The trim removed 4 bases at V and 4 bases at J, leaving 6 bases unmatched. The variable domain in full, completed from reference TRBV19 and TRBJ1-1, reads DGGITQSPKYLFRKEGQNVTLSCEQNLNHDAMYWYRQDPGQGLRLIYYSQIVNDFQKGDIAEGYSVSREKKESFPLTVTSAQKNPTAFYLCASSNRDRGGTEAFFGQGTRLTVV.

This clonotype is a singleton in its sample. The chain joins TRBV10-3 to TRBJ2-2; TRBD2 matches at 8 bases. This CDR3 contains 15 residues. Trimming at V came to 3 bases and at J to 6 bases, leaving 6 bases not matched to a gene. CDR1 and CDR2 from the germline V gene are ENHRY and SYGVKD. CDR3 sequence reads: CAISDGTSSAGELFF. The CDR3 nucleotides are TGTGCCATCAGTGATGGGACTAGTTCTGCCGGGGAGCTGTTTTTT.

V gene TRBV5-6 combines with J gene TRBJ1-5, with D possibly matching TRBD1 (6 bases). V was clipped by 4 bases and J by 11 bases, with 22 bases between them. CDR3 size: 15 residues. CDR1 is SGHDT, CDR2 YYEEEE, per germline. This chain's CDR3 is CASSAAAGAEVAQHF. The CDR3 DNA sequence: TGTGCCAGCAGCGCGGCCGCAGGGGCCGAAGTAGCCCAGCATTTT.

This clonotype was counted at least ten times. The chain links TRBV12-3 or TRBV12-4 to TRBJ1-5, with D perhaps matching TRBD1 (5 bases). V lost 8 bases and J 0 bases, leaving 11 bases between the germline ends. The CDR3 has 14 residues. The DNA for the CDR3 is TGTGCCAGCTGGGGGGGTACTAGCAATCAGCCCCAGCATTTT. Its protein product is CASWGGTSNQPQHF.

The chain has TRBV2 and TRBJ1-5, with D unclear. From germline, CDR1 is SNHLY and CDR2 FYNNEI. Trimming left V 9 bases short and J 4 bases short, with 13 bases between. The CDR3 runs to 13 residues. CDR3 coding DNA: TGTGCCAGTGGCCCAGATTCGAATCAGCCCCAGCATTTT. It yields the protein CASGPDSNQPQHF.

J is TRBJ2-7 and V is TRBV6-5; 9 nucleotides line up with TRBD1. From germline, CDR1 is MNHEY and CDR2 SVGAGI. Unmatched junction bases numbered 6, after V lost 7 bases and J lost 5 bases. This CDR3 contains 13 residues. The DNA for the CDR3 is TGTGCCAGCATTCCCGGGACAGGGCACGAGCAGTACTTC. It codes for CASIPGTGHEQYF.

The rearrangement joins TRBV7-2 to TRBJ1-5; unclear D gene. Germline values: CDR1 SGHTA, CDR2 FQGNSA. Trimming left V 1 base short and J 4 bases short, with 11 bases between. The CDR3 runs 15 residues. The CDR3 spells CASSLEASLNQPQHF. CDR3 nucleotide sequence: TGTGCCAGCAGCTTAGAGGCCAGCTTGAATCAGCCCCAGCATTTT.

The chain employs TRBV5-1 and TRBJ2-3, with D possibly matching TRBD2 (5 bases). CDR1 is SGHRS and CDR2 is YFSETQ in the germline V gene. V was pared by 0 bases and J by 4 bases, with 9 bases between. The CDR3 is made up of 14 amino acids. DNA for the CDR3: TGCGCCAGCAGCTTGGCCTCAGCGGCAGATACGCAGTATTTT. It is translated as CASSLASAADTQYF. Full variable domain (missing parts from reference TRBV5-1 and TRBJ2-3): KAGVTQTPRYLIKTRGQQVTLSCSPISGHRSVSWYQQTPGQGLQFLFEYFSETQRNKGNFPGRFSGRQFSNSRSEMNVSTLELGDSALYLCASSLASAADTQYFGPGTRLTVL.

This clonotype was picked up a small number of times. V gene TRBV7-9 combines with J gene TRBJ1-1, with a weak D call TRBD1 (5 bases). Germline CDR1 is SEHNR and CDR2 is FQNEAQ (reference sequence). V was trimmed by 3 bases and J by 3 bases, leaving 11 bases between them. The CDR3 runs 14 residues. The DNA of the CDR3 is TGTGCCAGCAGCTTGTCTTCAGGGTACACTGAAGCTTTCTTT. It encodes CASSLSSGYTEAFF.

On this clonotype: The germline gene is not matched at one end of the junction; a read error may be the cause. The rearrangement uses TRBV7-3 and TRBJ1-1; D is undetermined. This CDR3 spans 14 amino acids. Germline CDR1 SGHTA, CDR2 FQGTGA. The CDR3 sequence: CASSLSGENTVAFF. In DNA, the CDR3 is TGTGCCAGCAGCTTAAGCGGGGAGAACACTGTAGCTTTCTTT.

Regarding this clonotype: A read error may explain this, as a much larger clone is one base away. This chain uses TRBV7-2 with TRBJ2-7, with D perhaps being TRBD1 or TRBD2 (5 bases each). CDR3 length: 14 residues. Germline V gene sequence: CDR1 SGHTA, CDR2 FQGNSA. The CDR3 nucleotides are TGTGCCAGCATGGGGGTCGCCGGTTTAGGAGAGCGGTACTTC. Protein sequence: CASMGVAGLGERYF.

The chain links TRBV10-2 to TRBJ1-1; no firm D call. V was shortened by 2 bases and J by 8 bases, with 12 bases between the two germline ends. Germline V gives CDR1 WSHSY, CDR2 SAAADI. CDR3 length: 13 residues. The CDR3 protein is CASSERRAVEAFF. CDR3 coding DNA: TGCGCCAGCAGTGAGCGACGGGCAGTAGAAGCTTTCTTT.

The chain links TRBV15 to TRBJ2-7; 11 bases align to TRBD2. V was clipped by 1 base and J by 6 bases; unmatched bases: 5. The CDR3 sequence is 15 residues long. Germline V lookup: CDR1 LNHNV, CDR2 YYDKDF (reference sequence). CDR3 amino acids: CATSRALAGVREQYF. The CDR3, as DNA: TGTGCCACCAGCAGAGCACTAGCGGGAGTACGCGAGCAGTACTTC.

At least ten counts were recorded for this clonotype. The J gene is TRBJ1-2, the V gene TRBV6-6; TRBD1 matches 9 bases. This CDR3 has 13 amino acids. After removal of 6 bases from V and 8 bases from J, the junction contained 7 bases not matched to a gene. CDR1 MNHNY and CDR2 SVGAGI come from the germline V gene (reference sequence). Here the CDR3 reads CASRDGTGMGYTF. The CDR3 coding sequence is TGTGCCAGCAGGGACGGGACAGGGATGGGCTACACCTTC.

To note about this clonotype: Lacking the conserved final phenylalanine or tryptophan, this CDR3 likely reflects a read error. The J gene is TRBJ2-5, the V gene TRBV2, with no clear D. This CDR3 is 10 amino acids long. Germline CDR1 and CDR2: SNHLY and FYNNEI. V was trimmed by 0 bases and J by 11 bases, leaving 4 bases between them. The CDR3 region has the DNA TGTGCCAGCAGTGAAGCAGGACAGTACTCC. Translation: CASSEAGQYS.

This clonotype was seen many times. This sequence joins TRBV9 and TRBJ1-2; D perhaps matches TRBD1 (6 bases). The CDR3 has 17 amino acids. V lost 0 bases and J lost 0, with 15 bases in between. CDR1 is SGDLS and CDR2 is YYNGEE in the germline V gene. CDR3: CASSVGAGESSNYGYTF. CDR3 DNA: TGTGCCAGCAGCGTAGGGGCAGGGGAGAGCTCTAACTATGGCTACACCTTC.